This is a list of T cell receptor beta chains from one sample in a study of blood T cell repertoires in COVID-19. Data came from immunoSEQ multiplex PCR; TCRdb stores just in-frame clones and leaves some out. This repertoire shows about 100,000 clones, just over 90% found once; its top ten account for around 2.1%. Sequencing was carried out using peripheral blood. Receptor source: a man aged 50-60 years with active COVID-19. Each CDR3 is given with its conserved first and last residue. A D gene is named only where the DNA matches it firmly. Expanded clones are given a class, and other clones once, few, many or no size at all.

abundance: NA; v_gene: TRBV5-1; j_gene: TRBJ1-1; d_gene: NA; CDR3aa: CASSLANRNTEAFF; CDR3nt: TGCGCCAGCAGCTTGGCCAACAGAAACACTGAAGCTTTCTTT
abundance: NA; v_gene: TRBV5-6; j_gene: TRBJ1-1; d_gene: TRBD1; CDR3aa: CASSSGQGSDLSTEAFF; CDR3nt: TGTGCCAGCAGCTCAGGACAGGGGTCTGATTTGAGCACTGAAGCTTTCTTT
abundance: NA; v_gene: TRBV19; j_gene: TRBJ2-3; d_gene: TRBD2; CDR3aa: CASRLDPGGTQYF; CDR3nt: TGTGCCAGTAGATTGGACCCGGGAGGTACGCAGTATTTT
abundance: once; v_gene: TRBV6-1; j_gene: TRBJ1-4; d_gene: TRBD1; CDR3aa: CASSGTGTKRANEKLFF; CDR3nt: TGTGCCAGCAGTGGGACAGGCACAAAAAGGGCTAATGAAAAACTGTTTTTT
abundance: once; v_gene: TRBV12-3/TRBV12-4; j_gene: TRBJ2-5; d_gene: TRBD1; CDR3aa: CASSGTGGETQYF; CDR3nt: TGTGCCAGCAGTGGGACAGGGGGGGAGACCCAGTACTTC
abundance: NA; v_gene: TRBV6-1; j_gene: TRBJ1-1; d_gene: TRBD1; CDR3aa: CASSERDRVGNTEAFF; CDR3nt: TGTGCCAGCAGTGAACGGGACAGGGTAGGGAACACTGAAGCTTTCTTT
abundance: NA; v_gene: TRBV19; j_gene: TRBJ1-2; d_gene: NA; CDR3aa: CASAGQSVNYGYTF; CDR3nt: TGTGCCAGTGCGGGTCAGAGTGTTAACTATGGCTACACCTTC
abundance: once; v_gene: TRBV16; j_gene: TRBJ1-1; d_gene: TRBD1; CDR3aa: CASSLTGVNTEAFF; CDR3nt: TGTGCCAGCAGCCTTACAGGGGTGAACACTGAAGCTTTCTTT
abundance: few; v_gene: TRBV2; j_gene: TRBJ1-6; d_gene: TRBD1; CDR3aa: CASSEDRGRGPLHF; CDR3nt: TGTGCCAGCAGTGAAGACAGGGGGCGCGGACCCCTCCACTTT
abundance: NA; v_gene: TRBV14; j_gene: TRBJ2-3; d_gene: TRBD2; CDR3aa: CASSQVRRGASGTQYF; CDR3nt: TGTGCCAGCAGCCAAGTTAGGCGGGGGGCCTCGGGTACGCAGTATTTT
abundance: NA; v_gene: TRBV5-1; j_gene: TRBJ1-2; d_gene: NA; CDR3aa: CASSPDLRGGYTF; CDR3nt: TGCGCCAGCAGCCCGGACCTCCGCGGGGGCTACACCTTC
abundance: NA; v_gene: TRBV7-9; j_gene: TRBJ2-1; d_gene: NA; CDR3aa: CASRASSSSYNEQFF; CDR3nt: TGTGCCAGCAGGGCTAGCAGCAGCTCCTACAATGAGCAGTTCTTC
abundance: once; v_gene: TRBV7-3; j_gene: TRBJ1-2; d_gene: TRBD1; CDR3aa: CASSSGTGDYGYTF; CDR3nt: TGTGCCAGCAGTTCCGGGACAGGGGACTATGGCTACACCTTC
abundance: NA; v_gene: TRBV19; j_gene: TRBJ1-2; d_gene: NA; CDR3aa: CASSYSGLGRNYGYTF; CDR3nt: TGTGCCAGTAGTTATAGTGGACTGGGGAGAAACTATGGCTACACCTTC
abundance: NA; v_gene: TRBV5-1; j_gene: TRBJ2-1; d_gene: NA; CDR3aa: CASSSQGSYNEQFF; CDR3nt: TGCGCCAGCAGCAGTCAGGGGAGTTACAATGAGCAGTTCTTC
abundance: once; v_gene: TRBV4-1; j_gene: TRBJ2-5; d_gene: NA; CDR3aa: CASSQDPGETQYF; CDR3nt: TGCGCCAGCAGCCAAGATCCAGGGGAGACCCAGTACTTC
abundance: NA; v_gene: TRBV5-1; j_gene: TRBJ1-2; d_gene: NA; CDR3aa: CASSPFNYGYTF; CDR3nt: TGCGCCAGCAGCCCCTTTAACTATGGCTACACCTTC
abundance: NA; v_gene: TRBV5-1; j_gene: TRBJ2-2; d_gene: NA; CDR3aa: CASSLLTQVAGELFF; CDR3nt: TGCGCCAGCAGCTTGTTAACGCAGGTGGCCGGGGAGCTGTTTTTT
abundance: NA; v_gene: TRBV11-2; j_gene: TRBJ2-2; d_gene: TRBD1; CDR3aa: CASSLEWGQGATGELFF; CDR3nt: TGTGCCAGCAGCTTAGAATGGGGACAGGGGGCGACCGGGGAGCTGTTTTTT
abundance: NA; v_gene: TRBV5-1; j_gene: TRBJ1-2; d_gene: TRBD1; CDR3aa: CASSPTPDRILANYGYTF; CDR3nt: TGCGCCAGCAGCCCAACCCCGGACAGGATATTAGCTAACTATGGCTACACCTTC
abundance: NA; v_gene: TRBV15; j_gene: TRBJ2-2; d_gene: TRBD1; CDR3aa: CATRRDRSNTGELFF; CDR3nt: TGTGCCACCAGGAGGGACAGGTCGAACACCGGGGAGCTGTTTTTT
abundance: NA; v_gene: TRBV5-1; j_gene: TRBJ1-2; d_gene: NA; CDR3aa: CASSYEGDYGYTF; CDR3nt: TGCGCCAGCAGCTATGAGGGGGACTATGGCTACACCTTC
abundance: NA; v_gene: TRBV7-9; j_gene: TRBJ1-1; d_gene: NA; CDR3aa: CASSSYRHEAFF; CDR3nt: TGTGCCAGCAGCTCCTACAGACACGAAGCTTTCTTT
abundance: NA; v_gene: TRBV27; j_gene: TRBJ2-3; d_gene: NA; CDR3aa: CASSLTSRSTDTQYF; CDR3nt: TGTGCCAGCAGTTTAACTAGTAGGAGCACAGATACGCAGTATTTT
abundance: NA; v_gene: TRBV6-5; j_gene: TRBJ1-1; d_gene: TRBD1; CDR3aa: CASSYQGESTEAFF; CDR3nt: TGTGCCAGCAGTTACCAGGGGGAGAGCACTGAAGCTTTCTTT
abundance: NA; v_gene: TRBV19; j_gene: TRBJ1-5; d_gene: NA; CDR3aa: CASQYSNQPQHF; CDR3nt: TGTGCCAGTCAGTATAGCAATCAGCCCCAGCATTTT
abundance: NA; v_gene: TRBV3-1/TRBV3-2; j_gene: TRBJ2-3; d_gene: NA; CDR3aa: CASSPNWANRPDTQYF; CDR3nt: TGTGCCAGCAGCCCTAATTGGGCTAACAGGCCAGATACGCAGTATTTT
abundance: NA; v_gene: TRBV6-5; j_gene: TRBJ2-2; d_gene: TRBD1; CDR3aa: CASRQDRGPTGELFF; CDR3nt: TGTGCCAGCAGACAAGACAGGGGGCCGACCGGGGAGCTGTTTTTT
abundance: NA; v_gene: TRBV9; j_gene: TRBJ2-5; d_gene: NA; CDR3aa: CASSPGVTTETQYF; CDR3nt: TGTGCCAGCAGCCCGGGAGTTACTACAGAGACCCAGTACTTC
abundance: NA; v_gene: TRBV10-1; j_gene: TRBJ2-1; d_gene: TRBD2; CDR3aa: CASSGGGRSYNEQFF; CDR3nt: TGCGCCAGCAGTGGGGGCGGGAGATCCTACAATGAGCAGTTCTTC
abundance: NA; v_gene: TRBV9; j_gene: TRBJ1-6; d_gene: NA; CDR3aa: CASSLRGNYNSPLHF; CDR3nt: TGTGCCAGCAGTCTAAGGGGCAACTATAATTCACCCCTCCACTTT
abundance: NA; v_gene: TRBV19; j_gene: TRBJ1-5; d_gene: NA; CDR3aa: CASSIVAGNQPQHF; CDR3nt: TGTGCCAGTAGTATAGTCGCGGGCAATCAGCCCCAGCATTTT
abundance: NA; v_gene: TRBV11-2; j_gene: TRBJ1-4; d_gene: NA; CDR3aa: CASRDTGKLFF; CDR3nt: TGTGCCAGCAGAGATACAGGGAAACTGTTTTTT
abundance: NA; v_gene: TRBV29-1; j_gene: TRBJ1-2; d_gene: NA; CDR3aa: CSVEDRGSLSYGYTF; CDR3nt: TGCAGCGTTGAAGATCGAGGCAGCTTATCCTATGGCTACACCTTC
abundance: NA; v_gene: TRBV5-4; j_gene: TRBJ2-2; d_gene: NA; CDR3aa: CASSSLGRSNTGELFF; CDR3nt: TGTGCCAGCAGTTCCTTGGGGCGGTCGAACACCGGGGAGCTGTTTTTT
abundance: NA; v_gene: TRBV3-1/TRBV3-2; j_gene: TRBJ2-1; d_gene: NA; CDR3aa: CASSQESGLSYNEQFF; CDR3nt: TGTGCCAGCAGCCAAGAGTCGGGATTGTCCTACAATGAGCAGTTCTTC
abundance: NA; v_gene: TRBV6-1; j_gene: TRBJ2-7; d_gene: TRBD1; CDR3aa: CASSEQGAHEQYF; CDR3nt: TGTGCCAGCAGTGAACAGGGGGCCCACGAGCAGTACTTC
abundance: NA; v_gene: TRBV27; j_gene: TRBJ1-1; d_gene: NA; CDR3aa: CASSLSYRLNTEAFF; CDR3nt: TGTGCCAGCAGTTTATCCTACAGACTGAACACTGAAGCTTTCTTT
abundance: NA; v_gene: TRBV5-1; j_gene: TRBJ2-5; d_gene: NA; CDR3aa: CASSLDAVNQETQYF; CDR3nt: TGCGCCAGCAGCTTGGACGCGGTGAACCAAGAGACCCAGTACTTC
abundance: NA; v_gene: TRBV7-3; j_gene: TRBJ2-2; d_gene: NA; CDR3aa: CASSPSSTGELFF; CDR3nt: TGTGCCAGCAGCCCCTCCAGTACCGGGGAGCTGTTTTTT
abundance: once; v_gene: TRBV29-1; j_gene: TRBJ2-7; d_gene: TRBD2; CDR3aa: CSVRLAGRGNYEQYF; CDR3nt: TGCAGCGTACGACTAGCGGGACGAGGTAACTACGAGCAGTACTTC
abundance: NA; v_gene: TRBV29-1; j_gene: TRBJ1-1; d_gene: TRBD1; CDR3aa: CSGRDRGGLDTEAFF; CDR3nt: TGCAGCGGTCGGGACAGGGGGGGTCTTGACACTGAAGCTTTCTTT
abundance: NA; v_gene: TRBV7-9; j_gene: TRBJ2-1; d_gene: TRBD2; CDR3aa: CASSPGASGPYYNEQFF; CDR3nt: TGTGCCAGCAGCCCTGGGGCTAGCGGGCCCTACTACAATGAGCAGTTCTTC
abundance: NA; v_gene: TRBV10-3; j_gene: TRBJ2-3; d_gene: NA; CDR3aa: CATRISGLGDTQYF; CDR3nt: TGTGCCACGAGAATAAGCGGGCTAGGGGATACGCAGTATTTT
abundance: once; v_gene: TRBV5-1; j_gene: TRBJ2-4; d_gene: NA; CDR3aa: CASSLDRRGNIQYF; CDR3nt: TGCGCCAGCAGCTTGGATAGGCGGGGAAACATTCAGTACTTC
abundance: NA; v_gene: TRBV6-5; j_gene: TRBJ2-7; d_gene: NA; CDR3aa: CASSPPGQFREGQYF; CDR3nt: TGTGCCAGCAGTCCGCCCGGACAGTTCAGGGAGGGGCAGTACTTC
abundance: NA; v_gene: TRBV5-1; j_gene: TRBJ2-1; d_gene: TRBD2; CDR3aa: CASSLKREGLDSYNEQFF; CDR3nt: TGCGCCAGCAGCTTGAAGCGGGAGGGCCTAGACTCCTACAATGAGCAGTTCTTC
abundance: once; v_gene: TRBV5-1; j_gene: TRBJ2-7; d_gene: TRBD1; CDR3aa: CASSWGQTYEQYF; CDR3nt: TGCGCCAGCAGCTGGGGACAGACCTACGAGCAGTACTTC
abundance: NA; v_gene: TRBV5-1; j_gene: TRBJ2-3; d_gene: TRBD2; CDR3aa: CASSPPGTSGGARGDTQYF; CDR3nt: TGCGCCAGCAGCCCGCCCGGGACTAGCGGGGGCGCCCGCGGGGATACGCAGTATTTT
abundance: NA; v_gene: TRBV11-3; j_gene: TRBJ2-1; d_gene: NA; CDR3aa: CASSLYSGSYNEQFF; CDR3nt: TGTGCCAGCAGCCTCTATAGCGGCTCCTACAATGAGCAGTTCTTC
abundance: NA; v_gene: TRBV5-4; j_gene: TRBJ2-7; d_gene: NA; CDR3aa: CASSLFSTVNSYEQYF; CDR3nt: TGTGCCAGCAGCTTGTTTTCGACAGTTAATTCCTACGAGCAGTACTTC
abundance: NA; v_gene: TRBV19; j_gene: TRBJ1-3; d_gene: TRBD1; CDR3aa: CASSITGVGNTIYF; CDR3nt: TGTGCCAGTAGTATTACAGGGGTGGGAAACACCATATATTTT
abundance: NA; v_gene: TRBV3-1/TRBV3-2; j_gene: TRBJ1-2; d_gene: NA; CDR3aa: CASSPRGSFYGYTF; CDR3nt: TGTGCCAGCAGCCCTCGGGGGAGTTTCTATGGCTACACCTTC
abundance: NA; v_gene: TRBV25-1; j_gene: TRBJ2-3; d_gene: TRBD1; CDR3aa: CASSHERGQLSSTDTQYF; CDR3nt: TGTGCCAGCAGCCATGAAAGGGGACAGTTGTCTAGCACAGATACGCAGTATTTT
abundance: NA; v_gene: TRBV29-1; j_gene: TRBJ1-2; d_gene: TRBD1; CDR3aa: CSGTGTGTNYGYTF; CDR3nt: TGCAGCGGTACCGGGACAGGGACTAACTATGGCTACACCTTC